A selection of T cell receptor beta chains follows, all from one sample in a study of cytomegalovirus exposure and HLA in healthy donors. Repertoires were generated with immunoSEQ multiplex PCR, while TCRdb's copy carries only in-frame clones and drops some. The sample records some 110,000 clones, over 60% being singletons. The sample was PBMCs. These receptors came from a man aged 35-49 years in good health and CMV-seropositive. Each CDR3 is given with its conserved first and last residue. Each record gives: V gene, J gene, CDR3 protein.

>TRBV6-6|TRBJ2-7
CASSREPPYEQYF
>TRBV19|TRBJ2-5
CASSIDLAGETQYF
>TRBV7-2|TRBJ2-3
CASSLALLAGTSDTQYF
>TRBV5-6|TRBJ2-4
CASSLSPLAKNSQYF
>TRBV19|TRBJ2-7
CASSSRQGYSYEQYF
>TRBV5-4|TRBJ2-3
CASSPSGGAGTDTQYF
>TRBV23-1|TRBJ2-7
CASSHRDRGGIYEQYF
>TRBV5-1|TRBJ2-1
CASSLEGGRGNEQFF
>TRBV6-6|TRBJ1-5
CASNFLSRPQHF
>TRBV11-1|TRBJ2-5
CASSLNSPVLGRSETQYF
>TRBV19|TRBJ1-5
CASSIGSERRPQHF
>TRBV6-5|TRBJ1-5
CASRSGVSNQPQHF
>TRBV29-1|TRBJ2-7
CSVEDLWSGGKPKQYF
>TRBV4-3|TRBJ2-5
CASSQDSGSAETQYF
>TRBV30|TRBJ1-5
CAWSTTGGVGQPQHF
>TRBV28|TRBJ2-6
CASSFSGWLVKTDSGANVLTF
>TRBV5-6|TRBJ1-2
CASSLRGFYGYTF
>TRBV28|TRBJ2-3
CASSQPRGTDTQYF
>TRBV4-1|TRBJ1-1
CASSQTVLRGPNTEAFF
>TRBV6-5|TRBJ2-7
CASSYKRGIYEQYF
>TRBV7-9|TRBJ2-7
CASSPTSDGQYF
>TRBV2|TRBJ2-3
CASSGQVEMITDTQYF
>TRBV7-3|TRBJ1-6
CASSSGTSNSPLHF
>TRBV7-2|TRBJ2-7
CASSRGGERGTYEQYF
>TRBV7-3|TRBJ2-6
CASSLHRTAGANVLTF
>TRBV25-1|TRBJ1-3
CASSPRWGDNGNTIYF
>TRBV5-5|TRBJ1-1
CASSLQAMNTEAFF
>TRBV10-2|TRBJ2-1
CASIGGLGNEQFF